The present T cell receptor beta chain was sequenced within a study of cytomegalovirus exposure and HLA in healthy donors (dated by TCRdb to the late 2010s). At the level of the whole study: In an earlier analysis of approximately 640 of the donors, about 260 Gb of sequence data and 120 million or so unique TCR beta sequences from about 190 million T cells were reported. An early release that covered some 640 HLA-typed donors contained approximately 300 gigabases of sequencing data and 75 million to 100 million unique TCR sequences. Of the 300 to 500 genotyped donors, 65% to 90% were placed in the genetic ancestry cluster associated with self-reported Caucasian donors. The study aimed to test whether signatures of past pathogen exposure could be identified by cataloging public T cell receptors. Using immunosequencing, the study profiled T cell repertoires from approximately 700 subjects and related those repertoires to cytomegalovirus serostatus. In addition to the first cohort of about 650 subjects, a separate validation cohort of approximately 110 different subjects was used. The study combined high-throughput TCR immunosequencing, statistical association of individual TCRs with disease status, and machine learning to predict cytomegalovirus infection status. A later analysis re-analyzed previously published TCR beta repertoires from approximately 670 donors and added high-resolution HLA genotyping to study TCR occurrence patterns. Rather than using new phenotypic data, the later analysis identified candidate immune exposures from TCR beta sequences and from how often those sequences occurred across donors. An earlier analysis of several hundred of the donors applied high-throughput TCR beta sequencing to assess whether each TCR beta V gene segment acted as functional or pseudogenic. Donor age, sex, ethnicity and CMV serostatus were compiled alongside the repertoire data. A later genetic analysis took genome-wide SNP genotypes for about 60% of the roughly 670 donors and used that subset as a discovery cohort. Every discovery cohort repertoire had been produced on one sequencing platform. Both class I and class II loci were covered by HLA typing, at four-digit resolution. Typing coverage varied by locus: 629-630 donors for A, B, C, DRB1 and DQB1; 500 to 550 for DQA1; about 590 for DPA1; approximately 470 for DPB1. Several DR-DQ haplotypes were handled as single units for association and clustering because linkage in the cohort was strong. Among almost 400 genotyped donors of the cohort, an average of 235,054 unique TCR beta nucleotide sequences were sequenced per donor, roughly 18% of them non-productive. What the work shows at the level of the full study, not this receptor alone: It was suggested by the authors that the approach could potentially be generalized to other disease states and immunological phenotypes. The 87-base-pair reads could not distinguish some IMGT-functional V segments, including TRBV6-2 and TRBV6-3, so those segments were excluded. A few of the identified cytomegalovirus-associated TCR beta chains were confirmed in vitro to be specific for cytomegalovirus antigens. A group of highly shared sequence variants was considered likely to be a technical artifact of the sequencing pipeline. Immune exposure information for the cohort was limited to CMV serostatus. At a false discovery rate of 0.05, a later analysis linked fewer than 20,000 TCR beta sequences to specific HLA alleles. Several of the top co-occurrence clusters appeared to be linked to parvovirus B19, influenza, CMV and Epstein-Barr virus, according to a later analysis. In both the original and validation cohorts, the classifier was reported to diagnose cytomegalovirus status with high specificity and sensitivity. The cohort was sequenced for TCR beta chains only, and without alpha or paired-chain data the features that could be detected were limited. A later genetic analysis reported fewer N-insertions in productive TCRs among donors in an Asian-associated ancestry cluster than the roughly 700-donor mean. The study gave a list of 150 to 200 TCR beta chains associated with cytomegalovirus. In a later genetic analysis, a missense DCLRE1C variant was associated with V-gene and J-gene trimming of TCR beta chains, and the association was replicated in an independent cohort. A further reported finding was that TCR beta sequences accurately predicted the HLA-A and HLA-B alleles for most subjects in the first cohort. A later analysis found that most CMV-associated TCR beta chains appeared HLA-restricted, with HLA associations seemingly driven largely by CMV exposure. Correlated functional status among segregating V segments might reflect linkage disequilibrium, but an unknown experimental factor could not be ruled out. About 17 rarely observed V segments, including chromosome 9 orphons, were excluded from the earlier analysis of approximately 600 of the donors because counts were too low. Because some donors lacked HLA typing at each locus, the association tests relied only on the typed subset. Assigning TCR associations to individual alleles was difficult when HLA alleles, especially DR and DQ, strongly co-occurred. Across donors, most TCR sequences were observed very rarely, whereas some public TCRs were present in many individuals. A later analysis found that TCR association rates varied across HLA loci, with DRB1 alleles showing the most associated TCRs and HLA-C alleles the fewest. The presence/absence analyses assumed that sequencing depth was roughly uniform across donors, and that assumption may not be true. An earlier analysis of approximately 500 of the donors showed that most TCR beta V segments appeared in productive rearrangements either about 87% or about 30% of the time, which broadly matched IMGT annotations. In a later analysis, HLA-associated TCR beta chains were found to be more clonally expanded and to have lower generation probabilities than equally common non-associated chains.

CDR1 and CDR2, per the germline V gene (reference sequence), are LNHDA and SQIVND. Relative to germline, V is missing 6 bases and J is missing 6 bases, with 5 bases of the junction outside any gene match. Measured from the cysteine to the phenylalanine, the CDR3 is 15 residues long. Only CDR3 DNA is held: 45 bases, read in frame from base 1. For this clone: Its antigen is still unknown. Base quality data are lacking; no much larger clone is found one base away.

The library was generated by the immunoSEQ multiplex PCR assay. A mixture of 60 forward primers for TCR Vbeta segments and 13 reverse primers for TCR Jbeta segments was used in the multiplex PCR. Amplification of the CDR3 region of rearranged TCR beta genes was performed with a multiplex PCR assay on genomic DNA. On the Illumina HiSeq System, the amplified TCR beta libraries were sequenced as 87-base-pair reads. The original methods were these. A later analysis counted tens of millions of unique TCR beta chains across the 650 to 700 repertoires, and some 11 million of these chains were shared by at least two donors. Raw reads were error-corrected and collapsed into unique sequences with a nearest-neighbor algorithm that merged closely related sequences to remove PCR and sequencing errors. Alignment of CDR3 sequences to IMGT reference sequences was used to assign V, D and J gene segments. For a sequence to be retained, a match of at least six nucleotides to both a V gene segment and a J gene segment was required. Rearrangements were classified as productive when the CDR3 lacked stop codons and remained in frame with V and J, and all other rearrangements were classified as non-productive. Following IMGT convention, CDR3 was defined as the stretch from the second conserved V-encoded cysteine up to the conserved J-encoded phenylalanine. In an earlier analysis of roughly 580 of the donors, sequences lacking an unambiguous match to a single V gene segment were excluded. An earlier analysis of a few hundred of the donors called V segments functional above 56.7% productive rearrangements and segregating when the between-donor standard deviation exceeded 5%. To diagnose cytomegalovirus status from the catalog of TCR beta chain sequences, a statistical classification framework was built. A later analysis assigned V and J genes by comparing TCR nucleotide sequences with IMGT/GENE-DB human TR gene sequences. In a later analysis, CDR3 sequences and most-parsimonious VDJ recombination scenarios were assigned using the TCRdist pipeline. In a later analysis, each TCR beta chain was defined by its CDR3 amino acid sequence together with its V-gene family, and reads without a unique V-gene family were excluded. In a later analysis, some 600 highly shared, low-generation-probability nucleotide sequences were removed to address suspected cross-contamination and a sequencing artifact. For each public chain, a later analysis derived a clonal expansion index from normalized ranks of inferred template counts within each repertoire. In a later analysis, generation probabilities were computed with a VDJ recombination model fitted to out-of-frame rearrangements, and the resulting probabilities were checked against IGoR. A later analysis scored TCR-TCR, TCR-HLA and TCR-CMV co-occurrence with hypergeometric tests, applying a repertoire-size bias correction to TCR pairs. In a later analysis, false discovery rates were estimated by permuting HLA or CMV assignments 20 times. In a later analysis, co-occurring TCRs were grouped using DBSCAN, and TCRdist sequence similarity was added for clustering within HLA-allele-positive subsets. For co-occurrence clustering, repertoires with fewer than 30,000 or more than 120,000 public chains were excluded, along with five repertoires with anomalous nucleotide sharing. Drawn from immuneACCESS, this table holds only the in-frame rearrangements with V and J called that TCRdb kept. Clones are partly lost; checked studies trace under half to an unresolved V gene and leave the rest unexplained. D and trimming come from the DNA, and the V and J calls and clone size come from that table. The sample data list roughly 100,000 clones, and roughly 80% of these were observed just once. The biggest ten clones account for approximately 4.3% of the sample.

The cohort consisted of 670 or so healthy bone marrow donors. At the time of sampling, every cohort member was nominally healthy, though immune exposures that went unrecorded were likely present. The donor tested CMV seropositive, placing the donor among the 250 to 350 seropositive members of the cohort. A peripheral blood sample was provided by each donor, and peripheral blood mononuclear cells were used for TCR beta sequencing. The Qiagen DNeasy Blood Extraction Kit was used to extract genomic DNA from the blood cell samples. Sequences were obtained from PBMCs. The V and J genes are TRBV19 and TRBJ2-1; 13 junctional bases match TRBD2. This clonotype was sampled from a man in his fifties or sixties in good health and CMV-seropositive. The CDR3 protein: CASSPGTSGINEQFF. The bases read TGTGCCAGTAGCCCCGGGACTAGCGGGATCAATGAGCAGTTCTTC.